These T cell receptor beta chains were read from a single sample in a study of type 1 regulatory T cells. Antigen specificity for these receptors is unknown. TCRdb reprocessed the reads with MiXCR, giving one entry per CDR3 protein. The sample contains roughly 68,000 distinct CDR3 sequences, 55% to 80% of which appear only once. Sequenced: cultured T cells, either the whole culture or a sorted T cell fraction (not recorded which). The receptors stem from a human donor in good health. Both conserved end residues are part of each CDR3. The D gene is left open where the match is weak. Expanded clones get a size class; other rows say once, few or many, or leave the size out.

>TRBD1|TRBJ2-7|once|TRBV11-2
TGTGCCAGCAGCCCTACAGGGGGGAGATCCCCCTACGAGCAGTACTTC
CASSPTGGRSPYEQYF
>.|TRBJ2-1|.|TRBV5-1
TGCGCCAGCAGCTTAACGGGACATAACAATGAGCAGTTCTTC
CASSLTGHNNEQFF
>TRBD2|TRBJ2-1|.|TRBV20-1
TGCAGTGCTACCTACCTACTAGCGGGAGCTGAGCAGTTCTTC
CSATYLLAGAEQFF
>.|TRBJ1-1|few|TRBV20-1
TGCAGTGCCAAGTCCCCCCGGGGCCGCATGAACACTGAAGCTTTCTTT
CSAKSPRGRMNTEAFF
>.|TRBJ2-7|few|TRBV6-5
TGTGCCAGCAGTTACAACAAAGCCACCTACGAGCAGTACTTC
CASSYNKATYEQYF
>.|TRBJ1-2|.|TRBV9
TGTGCCAGCAGCGCTCACAATTCCGGACGGAAGGGGTGGAACTATGGCTACACCTTC
CASSAHNSGRKGWNYGYTF
>.|TRBJ2-1|.|TRBV5-1
TGCGCCAGCAGCTTGGTGTCGGGACGACTTGGGTACAATGAGCAGTTCTTC
CASSLVSGRLGYNEQFF
>.|TRBJ1-6|.|TRBV11-2
TGTGCCAGCAGCTTAAGGGGCTCCTATAATTCACCCCTCCACTTT
CASSLRGSYNSPLHF
>.|TRBJ2-7|.|TRBV5-5
TGTGCCAGCACCAGGAGGGGGGTTGACTCCACCTACGAGCAGTACTTC
CASTRRGVDSTYEQYF
>TRBD2|TRBJ2-2|.|TRBV2
TGTGCCAGCACCTTAAGCGGGATTAACACCGGGGAGCTGTTTTTT
CASTLSGINTGELFF
>TRBD1|TRBJ1-1|.|TRBV9
TGTGCCAGCAGCGTAGTTTCCTTCCCCATTTGGTTCAGGGGGAAAGGAGCTTTCTTT
CASSVVSFPIWFRGKGAFF
>TRBD1|TRBJ2-1|.|TRBV20-1
TGCAGTGTAACAAAGGCCGGGACAGGGCGCAATGAGCAGTTCTTC
CSVTKAGTGRNEQFF
>TRBD2|TRBJ2-7|.|TRBV5-1
TGCGCCAGCATGACACTCCCCTCCGGACTAGCGGGAGGACACGAGCAGTACTTC
CASMTLPSGLAGGHEQYF
>.|TRBJ2-3|once|TRBV28
TGTGCCAGCAGTTTAGGGCTCGGAACGCAGTATTTT
CASSLGLGTQYF
>TRBD1|TRBJ2-7|few|TRBV5-5
TGTGCCAGCAGCTTGTTTGGGACAGCTTTCTCCTACGAGCAGTACTTC
CASSLFGTAFSYEQYF
>TRBD1|TRBJ1-2|few|TRBV18
TGTGCCAGCTCACCTAGACAGGGAGATGGCTACACCTTC
CASSPRQGDGYTF
>TRBD1|TRBJ2-2|.|TRBV9
TGTGCCAGCAGCTTGGACAGGGAACAGACCGGGGAGCTGTTTTTT
CASSLDREQTGELFF
>TRBD2|TRBJ2-1|.|TRBV20-1
TGCAGTGCTAGAAGTACGGGGGGCTACAATGAGCAGTTCTTC
CSARSTGGYNEQFF